What follows are 6 T cell receptor beta chains derived from one specimen sequenced in a study of OX40 agonist ivuxolimab in advanced cancers. TCRdb keeps only in-frame clones here, not all; method: immunoSEQ multiplex PCR. The repertoire holds tens of thousands of clones, with 70% to 90% as singletons. This specimen consisted of CD4+ or CD8+ T cells sorted from blood, obtained in a trial of the OX40 agonist ivuxolimab. Receptor source: an adult with an advanced solid tumor such as melanoma, head and neck, liver or kidney cancer.

The V gene is TRBV9, the J gene TRBJ2-3; D call uncertain. V lost 0 bases to trimming and J lost 8 bases, with 16 bases between them. The CDR3 extends over 15 amino acids. From germline, CDR1 is SGDLS and CDR2 YYNGEE. The CDR3 loop reads CASSVEGSVPRTQYF. The CDR3 nucleotides read TGTGCCAGCAGCGTAGAAGGGTCCGTCCCGCGTACGCAGTATTTT.

Here the CDR3 reads CASNPERTGELFF. The CDR3 nucleotides are TGTGCCAGCAACCCAGAGCGGACCGGGGAGCTGTTTTTT. The V call is TRBV2, the J call TRBJ2-2; possible D gene TRBD2, 5 bases. The CDR3 runs to 13 residues. The V gene lost 7 bases and the J gene lost 5 bases, with 11 bases spanning the gap. The germline V gene has CDR1 SNHLY and CDR2 FYNNEI.

V usage is TRBV10-3 and J usage is TRBJ1-5; D unclear. The germline CDR1 and CDR2 sequences are ENHRY and SYGVKD. The CDR3 has 12 residues. V was cut by 4 bases and J by 5 bases, with 6 bases left in between. CDR3: CAISGGDQPQHF. The DNA of the CDR3 is TGTGCCATCAGTGGGGGTGATCAGCCCCAGCATTTT.

The CDR3 sequence is CASTEGGGLYNEQFF. The CDR3 bases are TGTGCCAGCACCGAGGGGGGAGGGCTCTACAATGAGCAGTTCTTC. This chain uses TRBV7-9 with TRBJ2-1; a weak D match, TRBD2 (7 bases). The CDR3 spans 15 residues. From germline, CDR1 is SEHNR and CDR2 FQNEAQ (reference sequence). Trimming shortened V by 7 bases and J by 3 bases, and 16 bases separated the two germline ends.

The chain recombines TRBV10-1 with TRBJ2-5; TRBD2 agrees at 14 bases. Losses at the gene ends were 7 bases for V and 5 bases for J; bases not matched to a gene: 6. Germline V lookup: CDR1 WNHNN, CDR2 SYGVQD (reference sequence). The CDR3 totals 15 residues. CDR3 loop: CASTEGLAGAETQYF. CDR3 nucleotides: TGCGCCAGCACCGAGGGACTAGCGGGAGCGGAGACCCAGTACTTC.

The chain recombines TRBV28 with TRBJ2-7; D is unresolved. The CDR3 has 15 amino acids. The ends were cut back, 6 bases at V and 7 bases at J, with 22 bases in the middle. CDR1 is MDHEN and CDR2 is SYDVKM in the germline V gene. As DNA, the CDR3 is TGTGCCAGCAGCCACAACCGTGGGTTACTACGGGAGCAGTACTTC. The encoded protein is CASSHNRGLLREQYF.